This T cell receptor (beta chain) stems from a study of T cells in Graves' hyperthyroidism and ophthalmopathy. This clonotype was observed at least ten times. Compared with germline, one end of the junction differs, possibly owing to a read error. The investigators amplified TCR beta CDR3 regions from RNA transcripts. HTBI primers were employed in a first-round RT-PCR of the TCR CDR3. In TCRdb, the multiplex PCR reads were re-called with MiXCR into one record per CDR3 protein. The data contain over 250,000 distinct CDR3 sequences, around 25% of them singletons. The study enrolled patients aged 18 to 65 with newly diagnosed hyperthyroidism of under 2 months' duration. Isolation of PBMCs was performed on around 9.7 ml fresh peripheral blood. Germline CDR1 reads SGHRS; CDR2 reads YFSETQ. The CDR3 length is 14 residues.

The chain recombines TRBV5-1 with TRBJ1-1; 7 nucleotides match TRBD1. Sample: blood. The clonotype originates from a middle-aged man with Graves' hyperthyroidism that later progressed to Graves' ophthalmopathy. CDR3 sequence: CTSSLWGQQQEAFF. The CDR3 DNA reads TGCACCAGCAGCTTGTGGGGACAGCAACAGGAAGCTTTCTTT.